A selection of T cell receptor beta chains follows, all from one sample in a study of blood T cell repertoires in COVID-19. TCRdb keeps only in-frame clones here, not all; method: immunoSEQ multiplex PCR. Of more than 80,000 clones listed, about three quarters are singletons. Sequenced input: peripheral blood. These receptors were taken from an elderly man with COVID-19, enrolled during active disease. CDR3s include the opening cysteine and the closing phenylalanine or tryptophan. A D gene is named only where the DNA matches it firmly. Size tells how often a clone was seen (once, few, many) or the class of an expanded clone, and some rows leave it out.

clone_size: few; j_call: TRBJ1-2; d_call: TRBD1; v_call: TRBV7-3; cdr3_aa: CASSFGQGGVYGYTF; cdr3_nt: TGTGCCAGCAGCTTCGGACAGGGGGGAGTCTATGGCTACACCTTC
clone_size: NA; j_call: TRBJ2-1; d_call: NA; v_call: TRBV10-3; cdr3_aa: CALRREAPPEQFF; cdr3_nt: TGTGCCCTTAGAAGAGAGGCCCCCCCTGAGCAGTTCTTC
clone_size: NA; j_call: TRBJ1-1; d_call: NA; v_call: TRBV7-6; cdr3_aa: CASSLVPAGSSEAFF; cdr3_nt: TGTGCCAGCAGCTTAGTCCCAGCGGGTAGCTCTGAAGCTTTCTTT
clone_size: NA; j_call: TRBJ2-7; d_call: NA; v_call: TRBV2; cdr3_aa: CASTRTENYEQYF; cdr3_nt: TGTGCCAGCACTAGGACTGAGAACTACGAGCAGTACTTC
clone_size: NA; j_call: TRBJ1-4; d_call: NA; v_call: TRBV18; cdr3_aa: CASSPTTGSAAEKLFF; cdr3_nt: TGTGCCAGCTCACCAACAACAGGGAGTGCAGCCGAAAAACTGTTTTTT
clone_size: NA; j_call: TRBJ2-2; d_call: NA; v_call: TRBV29-1; cdr3_aa: CSVVRTAGELFF; cdr3_nt: TGCAGCGTCGTACGGACAGCCGGGGAGCTGTTTTTT
clone_size: NA; j_call: TRBJ2-2; d_call: NA; v_call: TRBV6-1; cdr3_aa: CASSEVRDHFGPGELFF; cdr3_nt: TGTGCCAGCAGTGAGGTGCGGGACCACTTCGGGCCCGGGGAGCTGTTTTTT
clone_size: NA; j_call: TRBJ2-7; d_call: TRBD2; v_call: TRBV19; cdr3_aa: CASSIKPPGLAGALSYEQYF; cdr3_nt: TGTGCCAGTAGTATAAAGCCCCCGGGACTAGCGGGGGCCTTATCCTACGAGCAGTACTTC
clone_size: NA; j_call: TRBJ2-1; d_call: NA; v_call: TRBV18; cdr3_aa: CASSPLIGSRLNNEQFF; cdr3_nt: TGTGCCAGCTCACCACTAATCGGGAGTCGCCTAAACAATGAGCAGTTCTTC
clone_size: NA; j_call: TRBJ1-5; d_call: TRBD1; v_call: TRBV2; cdr3_aa: CASSRQGLHQPQHF; cdr3_nt: TGTGCCAGCTCCCGACAGGGCCTTCATCAGCCCCAGCATTTT
clone_size: NA; j_call: TRBJ2-1; d_call: NA; v_call: TRBV27; cdr3_aa: CASSWLAESSYNEQFF; cdr3_nt: TGTGCCAGCAGTTGGTTAGCGGAGAGCTCCTACAATGAGCAGTTCTTC
clone_size: NA; j_call: TRBJ1-1; d_call: TRBD1; v_call: TRBV25-1; cdr3_aa: CASSDSVRGDTEAFF; cdr3_nt: TGTGCCAGCAGTGATAGTGTCAGGGGGGACACTGAAGCTTTCTTT
clone_size: once; j_call: TRBJ1-1; d_call: TRBD1; v_call: TRBV29-1; cdr3_aa: CSVDRGPTTEAFF; cdr3_nt: TGCAGCGTTGACAGGGGGCCGACCACTGAAGCTTTCTTT
clone_size: NA; j_call: TRBJ1-4; d_call: TRBD1; v_call: TRBV19; cdr3_aa: CASSIRQGATNEKLFF; cdr3_nt: TGTGCCAGTAGTATTCGACAGGGGGCAACTAATGAAAAACTGTTTTTT
clone_size: NA; j_call: TRBJ1-1; d_call: TRBD1; v_call: TRBV12-5; cdr3_aa: CASGRHPGQGFTEAFF; cdr3_nt: TGTGCTAGTGGTCGTCACCCGGGACAGGGCTTCACTGAAGCTTTCTTT
clone_size: NA; j_call: TRBJ2-7; d_call: TRBD1; v_call: TRBV7-8; cdr3_aa: CASSPGQGPSYEQYF; cdr3_nt: TGTGCCAGCAGCCCCGGACAGGGGCCTTCCTACGAGCAGTACTTC
clone_size: NA; j_call: TRBJ2-1; d_call: NA; v_call: TRBV6-2/TRBV6-3; cdr3_aa: CASSYGYTYRGGSSYNEQFF; cdr3_nt: TGTGCCAGCAGCTATGGGTACACATACAGGGGGGGCAGCTCCTACAATGAGCAGTTCTTC
clone_size: NA; j_call: TRBJ2-3; d_call: TRBD2; v_call: TRBV6-5; cdr3_aa: CASGRARTDTQYF; cdr3_nt: TGTGCCAGCGGGAGGGCCCGCACAGATACGCAGTATTTT
clone_size: NA; j_call: TRBJ1-2; d_call: TRBD1; v_call: TRBV5-1; cdr3_aa: CASSKGQEGIDGYTF; cdr3_nt: TGCGCCAGCAGCAAGGGACAGGAGGGGATCGATGGCTACACCTTC
clone_size: NA; j_call: TRBJ1-1; d_call: TRBD1; v_call: TRBV7-2; cdr3_aa: CASSFLTGGSGTEAFF; cdr3_nt: TGTGCCAGCAGCTTTTTGACAGGGGGCAGCGGCACTGAAGCTTTCTTT
clone_size: NA; j_call: TRBJ2-6; d_call: TRBD1; v_call: TRBV5-1; cdr3_aa: CASKDRAGANVLTF; cdr3_nt: TGCGCCAGCAAAGACAGGGCTGGGGCCAACGTCCTGACTTTC
clone_size: NA; j_call: TRBJ2-7; d_call: TRBD2; v_call: TRBV13; cdr3_aa: CASSLGLAGGTYEQYF; cdr3_nt: TGTGCCAGCAGCTTAGGACTAGCGGGAGGTACCTACGAGCAGTACTTC
clone_size: NA; j_call: TRBJ1-3; d_call: NA; v_call: TRBV18; cdr3_aa: CASSPPQGAIYF; cdr3_nt: TGTGCCAGCTCACCACCACAGGGAGCCATATATTTT
clone_size: once; j_call: TRBJ1-1; d_call: TRBD1; v_call: TRBV28; cdr3_aa: CASSLTGTGGEAFF; cdr3_nt: TGTGCCAGCAGTTTAACCGGGACAGGGGGCGAAGCTTTCTTT
clone_size: once; j_call: TRBJ2-4; d_call: NA; v_call: TRBV5-1; cdr3_aa: CASSLGHPGDIQYF; cdr3_nt: TGCGCCAGCAGCTTGGGGCACCCCGGGGACATTCAGTACTTC
clone_size: NA; j_call: TRBJ2-3; d_call: NA; v_call: TRBV28; cdr3_aa: CASTPGRDTQYF; cdr3_nt: TGTGCCAGCACTCCAGGGCGGGATACGCAGTATTTT
clone_size: NA; j_call: TRBJ2-2; d_call: TRBD2; v_call: TRBV5-6; cdr3_aa: CASSLELAVTGELFF; cdr3_nt: TGTGCCAGCAGCTTGGAACTAGCGGTCACCGGGGAGCTGTTTTTT
clone_size: NA; j_call: TRBJ2-1; d_call: TRBD2; v_call: TRBV6-4; cdr3_aa: CAKTSGRFDEQFF; cdr3_nt: TGTGCCAAGACTAGCGGGAGGTTCGATGAGCAGTTCTTC
clone_size: NA; j_call: TRBJ2-7; d_call: TRBD2; v_call: TRBV25-1; cdr3_aa: CASSVSTSGRSEQYF; cdr3_nt: TGTGCCAGCAGTGTTTCGACTAGCGGGAGGTCTGAGCAGTACTTC
clone_size: NA; j_call: TRBJ2-7; d_call: TRBD2; v_call: TRBV6-5; cdr3_aa: CASSYSSGRQYF; cdr3_nt: TGTGCCAGCAGTTACTCTAGCGGGAGGCAGTACTTC
clone_size: NA; j_call: TRBJ2-6; d_call: NA; v_call: TRBV7-3; cdr3_aa: CASSPLLSGANVLTF; cdr3_nt: TGTGCCAGCAGCCCACTACTCTCGGGGGCCAACGTCCTGACTTTC
clone_size: few; j_call: TRBJ2-7; d_call: NA; v_call: TRBV3-1/TRBV3-2; cdr3_aa: CASSRAADNSYEQYF; cdr3_nt: TGTGCCAGCAGCCGGGCGGCGGACAACTCCTACGAGCAGTACTTC
clone_size: NA; j_call: TRBJ2-4; d_call: TRBD2; v_call: TRBV28; cdr3_aa: CASSRRLAGNLAKNIQYF; cdr3_nt: TGTGCCAGCAGCCGAAGACTAGCGGGAAACCTAGCCAAAAACATTCAGTACTTC
clone_size: NA; j_call: TRBJ2-7; d_call: TRBD1; v_call: TRBV7-2; cdr3_aa: CASSLGGTGGMGGEQYF; cdr3_nt: TGTGCCAGCAGCTTAGGTGGGACAGGGGGAATGGGCGGCGAGCAGTACTTC
clone_size: once; j_call: TRBJ1-4; d_call: NA; v_call: TRBV4-2; cdr3_aa: CASSQGEGWDEKLFF; cdr3_nt: TGTGCCAGCAGCCAAGGGGAGGGGTGGGATGAAAAACTGTTTTTT
clone_size: few; j_call: TRBJ2-7; d_call: TRBD1; v_call: TRBV9; cdr3_aa: CASSEGQGGYEQYF; cdr3_nt: TGTGCCAGCAGCGAGGGACAGGGGGGTTACGAGCAGTACTTC
clone_size: NA; j_call: TRBJ2-5; d_call: TRBD1; v_call: TRBV10-3; cdr3_aa: CATRPQGNQETQYF; cdr3_nt: TGTGCCACCCGCCCACAGGGGAATCAAGAGACCCAGTACTTC
clone_size: NA; j_call: TRBJ1-2; d_call: NA; v_call: TRBV7-9; cdr3_aa: CASSLSQGNYGYTF; cdr3_nt: TGTGCCAGCAGCTTATCCCAGGGGAACTATGGCTACACCTTC
clone_size: NA; j_call: TRBJ1-2; d_call: NA; v_call: TRBV7-9; cdr3_aa: CASSPRGSSGYTF; cdr3_nt: TGTGCCAGCAGCCCCAGGGGTAGTTCTGGCTACACCTTC